The 13 T cell receptor beta chains given below trace back to one sample, sequenced in a study of beta chain features in type 1 diabetes. Since all of the isolated RNA was reverse transcribed, expressed TCRB transcripts were what got sequenced. Sequencing used immunoSEQ multiplex PCR; TCRdb keeps in-frame clones, though not all of them. The table includes about half a million clones, 25% to 35% detected once. Input material: naive CD4+ T cells from blood. The receptors come from a man younger than 35 in good health.

The chain uses TRBV5-4 and TRBJ2-1; 10 positions match TRBD2. Trimming at V came to 3 bases and at J to 4 bases, leaving 4 bases not matched to a gene. The CDR3 consists of 15 residues. Germline-derived CDR1 and CDR2 are SGHNT and YYREEE (reference sequence). The DNA for the CDR3 is TGTGCCAGCAGCTCTAGCGGGAGAGCTTACAATGAGCAGTTCTTC. Protein sequence: CASSSSGRAYNEQFF.

This clone was recorded a few times. The chain employs TRBV28 and TRBJ2-1; D not resolved. The germline gives CDR1 MDHEN, CDR2 SYDVKM. This CDR3 has 12 amino acids. V lost 3 bases and J lost 7, with 7 bases in between. The CDR3 coding sequence is TGTGCCAGCAGTTTCCGAGTGAATGAGCAGTTCTTC. Encoded protein: CASSFRVNEQFF.

V gene TRBV7-2 combines with J gene TRBJ2-3; D ambiguous. The V end was cut by 1 base, the J end by 2 bases, with 7 bases between. Looked up from germline, CDR1 is SGHTA and CDR2 is FQGNSA. The CDR3 has 14 amino acids. The CDR3 is CASSLGAATDTQYF. In nucleotides, the CDR3 is TGTGCCAGCAGCTTAGGAGCAGCCACAGATACGCAGTATTTT. Looking up the rest from reference TRBV7-2 and TRBJ2-3 gives the full variable domain: GAGVSQSPSNKVTEKGKDVELRCDPISGHTALYWYRQSLGQGLEFLIYFQGNSAPDKSGLPSDRFSAERTGGSVSTLTIQRTQQEDSAVYLCASSLGAATDTQYFGPGTRLTVL.

This clone has just a few counts. The chain carries TRBV4-1 and TRBJ2-4, with 8 bases that match TRBD2. Trimming removed 7 bases from V and 3 bases from J; junction bases left unmatched: 8. The CDR3 runs 15 residues. CDR1 and CDR2 from the germline V gene are MGHRA and YSYEKL. As DNA, the CDR3 is TGCGCCAGCACACGGAGCGGGAGTGTCAAAAACATTCAGTACTTC. It specifies CASTRSGSVKNIQYF.

In DNA, the CDR3 is TGCGCCAGCAGTCTAAGTTGGGTGTGGCAGGAGATCAATGAGCAGTTCTTC. It translates to CASSLSWVWQEINEQFF. The chain joins TRBV5-1 to TRBJ2-1, with D hard to call. V dropped 5 bases and J dropped 6 bases, with 24 bases sitting between them. The CDR3 is 17 residues long. The germline gives CDR1 SGHRS, CDR2 YFSETQ.

This clone was detected only a few times. The gene calls are TRBV5-1 and TRBJ2-5, with unresolved D. Between the trimmed V and J ends, which lost 2 bases and 4 bases, there was a span of 21 bases. This CDR3 is 17 amino acids long. Germline CDR1 and CDR2: SGHRS and YFSETQ. The CDR3 bases are TGCGCCAGCAGCTTAGAAGATGTGGGTGGGTTCGGAGAGACCCAGTACTTC. This translates into CASSLEDVGGFGETQYF.

This clone has a handful of counts. This chain uses TRBV5-1 with TRBJ2-4, with D perhaps matching TRBD2 (5 bases). The CDR3 consists of 19 residues. V lost 0 bases to trimming and J lost 2 bases, with 21 bases between them. Germline CDR1 is SGHRS and CDR2 is YFSETQ. In nucleotides, the CDR3 is TGCGCCAGCAGCTTGGCTCCCGAAGGACTTGCGAAAACCAAAAACATTCAGTACTTC. Translation gives CASSLAPEGLAKTKNIQYF.

There are a few counts of this clone. The chain recombines TRBV7-2 with TRBJ2-5; D remains unclear. The CDR3 has 14 residues. Germline-derived CDR1 and CDR2 are SGHTA and FQGNSA. Trimming shortened V by 1 base and J by 2 bases, and 8 bases separated the two germline ends. Here the CDR3 DNA reads TGTGCCAGCAGCTTAGTGGCGTCTCAAGAGACCCAGTACTTC. Translating it yields CASSLVASQETQYF.

This sequence joins TRBV30 and TRBJ1-5; D is unresolved. V was shortened by 0 bases and J by 1 base, with 13 bases between the two germline ends. The CDR3 is 16 amino acids. Germline-derived CDR1 and CDR2 are GTSNPN and SVGIG (reference sequence). DNA for the CDR3: TGTGCCTGGAGTGTAAAGCAGGCCCTCAGCAATCAGCCCCAGCATTTT. Its translation: CAWSVKQALSNQPQHF.

This clone has a single count. The gene calls are TRBV5-4 and TRBJ2-5; D is possibly TRBD1 (7 bases). Germline-derived CDR1 and CDR2 are SGHNT and YYREEE (reference sequence). The CDR3 contains 14 residues. Trimming removed 3 bases at V and 5 bases at J, with 14 bases between. The chain's CDR3 is CASSSGGIGETQYF. CDR3 DNA sequence: TGTGCCAGCAGCTCAGGGGGGATTGGGGAGACCCAGTACTTC.

This clone showed up just once. The gene calls are TRBV30 and TRBJ2-7; no clear D gene. Germline loops: CDR1 GTSNPN, CDR2 SVGIG (reference sequence). V was shortened by 5 bases and J by 2 bases, with 22 bases between the two germline ends. The CDR3 contains 16 residues. CDR3 bases: TGTGCCTGGGCCCTGAAACCTTCGGTGGTAGCCTACGAGCAGTACTTC. It encodes CAWALKPSVVAYEQYF.

The V and J genes are TRBV10-3 and TRBJ2-6; D is uncertain. V lost 3 bases and J 11 bases, leaving 5 bases between the germline ends. The germline gives CDR1 ENHRY, CDR2 SYGVKD. The length of the CDR3 is 11 residues. In DNA form, the CDR3 reads TGTGCCATCAGTGAAACTGACGTCCTGACTTTC. Amino acids: CAISETDVLTF.

This clone occurred a few times. The rearrangement links TRBV6-5 to TRBJ2-7; D gene unclear. Per germline, CDR1 MNHEY and CDR2 SVGAGI. V dropped 6 bases and J dropped 1 base, with 7 bases sitting between them. This CDR3 region has 12 residues. The CDR3 is CASRRGSYEQYF. In nucleotides, the CDR3 is TGTGCCAGCAGAAGAGGTTCCTACGAGCAGTACTTC.